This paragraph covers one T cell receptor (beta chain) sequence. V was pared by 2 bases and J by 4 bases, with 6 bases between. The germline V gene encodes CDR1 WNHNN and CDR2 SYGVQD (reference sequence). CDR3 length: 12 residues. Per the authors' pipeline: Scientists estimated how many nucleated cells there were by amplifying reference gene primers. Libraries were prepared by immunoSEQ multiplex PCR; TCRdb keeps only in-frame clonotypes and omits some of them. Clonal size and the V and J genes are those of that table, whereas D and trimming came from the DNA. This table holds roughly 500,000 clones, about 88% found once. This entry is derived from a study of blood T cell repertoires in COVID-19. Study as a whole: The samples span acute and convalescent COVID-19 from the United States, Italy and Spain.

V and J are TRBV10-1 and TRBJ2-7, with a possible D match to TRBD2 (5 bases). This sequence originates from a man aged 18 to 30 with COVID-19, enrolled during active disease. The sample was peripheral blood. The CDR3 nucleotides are TGCGCCAGCAGTGAGGGACTTTACGAGCAGTACTTC. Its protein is CASSEGLYEQYF.